The rows below give T cell receptor beta chains drawn from one sample of a study of long-term antiretroviral therapy in people with HIV. Libraries were prepared by immunoSEQ multiplex PCR; TCRdb keeps only in-frame clonotypes and omits some of them. The table lists tens of thousands of clones, roughly 96% of them singletons. Sequenced here: unsorted PBMCs, sampled 3.7 years after starting antiretroviral therapy. The receptors were sampled from a woman aged 45 to 65 with HIV. Each CDR3 is given with its conserved first and last residue. The order of the fields is V gene, clone size, CDR3 protein. Only some rows state a clone size, as once, few, many or a class for expanded clones.

TRBV19 . CASSGRQALYGYTF
TRBV14 . CASSQLRALKEQYF
TRBV5-1 . CASSYSGVGNTEAFF
TRBV6-1 . CASSDFGRIEPQHF
TRBV9 . CASSPRSGTPSYEQYF
TRBV27 . CASSLARNTEAFF
TRBV5-6 . CASSLAGGGGAFVYEQYF
TRBV27 . CASSLSIPSGGSYEQYF
TRBV2 . CASRYVEDTQYF
TRBV19 . CATHDGASPTPLHF
TRBV5-1 . CASRWSGQETQYF
TRBV6-5 . CASSRGDRAYEQYF
TRBV5-1 . CASSLFTDTQYF
TRBV7-9 . CASSSDREYQPQHF
TRBV10-3 . CAISAERGGQETQYF
TRBV5-5 . CASSPTPPQETQYF
TRBV4-1 . CASSHATGSYEQYF
TRBV6-5 . CASRGTSGSPLHF
TRBV30 . CAWTRGGGNQPQHF
TRBV5-8 . CASSLWQGATGELFF
TRBV4-3 . CASSQGYMDRYEQYF
TRBV7-5 . CAGVLDRGRGVTEAFF
TRBV10-3 . CAITERGEAFF
TRBV5-1 . CASSYGLVGSEQYF
TRBV12-5 . CASGFWAPGGTEAFF
TRBV7-6 . CASSFAPLNRGRASEQYF
TRBV6-5 . CATGRTGPTYEQYF
TRBV5-1 . CASIDTGLEQFF
TRBV30 . CAWVMGPGPHYGYTF
TRBV6-6 once CASSYGDRGYGYTF
TRBV5-1 few CASSLEGGAKLFFSSYNEQFF
TRBV19 . CASTMSPLNEQFF
TRBV7-9 once CASSFGETQYF
TRBV19 . CASSSVRTNTEAFF
TRBV10-3 . CAICRDRELGEQYF
TRBV7-2 . CASSLRDAYYEQYF
TRBV11-1 . CASSRERNEKLFF
TRBV5-5 . CASSSGGQGTGELFF
TRBV5-4 . CASSVDALSYEQYF
TRBV7-2 . CASSTNTVYEQYF
TRBV5-1 . CASSPYSSGNTIYF
TRBV5-1 . CASSPRQILQETQYF
TRBV7-3 . CASSYPGVSEAFF
TRBV7-3 . CASSATGSSYEQYF
TRBV15 . CATSRDRQAVEAFF
TRBV7-2 . CASSLWTGPREQYF
TRBV27 few CASMRSGANVLTF
TRBV11-2 . CASSLQQPPYEQYF
TRBV4-1 . CASSQIGGLVGNEQFF
TRBV18 . CASSLGGDLSYEQYF